Presented here are 20 T cell receptor beta chains from one specimen sequenced in a study of blood T cell repertoires in COVID-19. Assay: immunoSEQ multiplex PCR; the TCRdb copy retains only in-frame clones and omits some. This table holds about 240,000 clones, 86% found once. Sequencing was performed on peripheral blood. The source is a man in his 60s with acute or convalescent COVID-19.

The chain carries TRBV11-2 and TRBJ2-1; 10 nucleotides agree with TRBD2. The CDR3 length is 15 residues. The germline V gene encodes CDR1 SGHAT and CDR2 FQNNGV. V was pared by 0 bases and J by 10 bases, with 6 bases of the junction left unmatched. The CDR3 region is CASSLEASGSSEQFF. DNA of the CDR3: TGTGCCAGCAGCTTAGAGGCTAGCGGGAGCAGCGAGCAGTTCTTC.

The rearrangement uses TRBV28 and TRBJ1-2; 7 bases agree with TRBD1. This CDR3 has 13 residues. V was clipped by 5 bases and J by 4 bases; unmatched bases: 4. CDR1 and CDR2 from the germline V gene are MDHEN and SYDVKM. Here the CDR3 DNA reads TGTGCCAGCAGTGGCGCAGGGGGCTATGGCTACACCTTC. It encodes CASSGAGGYGYTF.

The chain couples TRBV5-4 to TRBJ1-4; D is undetermined. The CDR3 loop spans 14 amino acids. Germline V gene data show CDR1 as SGHNT and CDR2 as YYREEE (reference sequence). The V and J ends lost 4 bases and 8 bases respectively, with 15 bases between them. The CDR3 DNA is TGTGCCAGCAGCCGAAAGTCCTCGGTCGAAAAACTGTTTTTT. This encodes CASSRKSSVEKLFF.

CDR3 residues: CASSSDRVNQPQHF. As DNA, the CDR3 is TGTGCCAGCAGCTCAGACAGGGTCAATCAGCCCCAGCATTTT. The rearrangement uses TRBV7-8 and TRBJ1-5; 7 bases align to TRBD1. V lost 4 bases to trimming and J lost 3 bases; unmatched junction nucleotides: 3. The CDR3 consists of 14 residues. The germline V gene has CDR1 SGHVS and CDR2 FQNEAQ. The whole variable domain, filled in from reference TRBV7-8 and TRBJ1-5, reads GAGVSQSPRYKVAKRGQDVALRCDPISGHVSLFWYQQALGQGPEFLTYFQNEAQLDKSGLPSDRFFAERPEGSVSTLKIQRTQQEDSAVYLCASSSDRVNQPQHFGDGTRLSIL.

The rearrangement links TRBV11-3 to TRBJ1-1, with D possibly being TRBD1 (6 bases). Per germline, CDR1 SGHNT and CDR2 YENEEA. CDR3 size: 14 residues. V was pared by 0 bases and J by 4 bases, with 9 bases between. CDR3 region: CASSLEGATTEAFF. CDR3 in DNA: TGTGCCAGCAGCTTAGAGGGGGCGACCACTGAAGCTTTCTTT.

This sequence joins TRBV24-1 and TRBJ1-5; TRBD1 agrees at 8 bases. The CDR3 runs 13 residues. Germline-derived CDR1 and CDR2 are KGHDR and SFDVKD. The trim removed 4 bases at V and 5 bases at J, leaving 0 bases unmatched. The CDR3 sequence: CATSDRGHQPQHF. CDR3 bases: TGTGCCACCAGTGACAGGGGGCATCAGCCCCAGCATTTT.

This chain connects TRBV9 to TRBJ1-3, with D uncertain. V was clipped by 2 bases and J by 4 bases, with 10 bases between them. The germline V gene encodes CDR1 SGDLS and CDR2 YYNGEE. The CDR3 extends over 14 amino acids. The CDR3 protein is CASSVSSGGNTIYF. CDR3 DNA: TGTGCCAGCAGCGTGTCGTCCGGGGGAAACACCATATATTTT.

The chain couples TRBV7-3 to TRBJ2-7; no clear D gene. The CDR3 runs to 14 residues. Per the germline V gene, CDR1 is SGHTA and CDR2 is FQGTGA. Trimming removed 5 bases from V and 5 bases from J, with 16 bases in between. The CDR3, as DNA: TGTGCCAGCAGCCAGGATCCAGGATCGGACGAGCAGTACTTC. It is translated as CASSQDPGSDEQYF.

This clone was counted a single time. V gene TRBV2 combines with J gene TRBJ1-6; D perhaps matches TRBD1 (6 bases). In germline, CDR1 is SNHLY, CDR2 FYNNEI. Deletions cut 7 bases from V and 9 bases from J, with 16 bases between. The CDR3 loop spans 14 amino acids. The CDR3 here is CASKNRVGTSPLHF. The CDR3 coding sequence is TGTGCCAGCAAGAACAGGGTAGGGACTTCACCCCTCCACTTT.

The genes are TRBV7-2 and TRBJ1-2, with D maybe TRBD1 (6 bases). CDR1 and CDR2 (germline): SGHTA, FQGNSA. V was shortened by 5 bases and J by 8 bases, with 12 bases between the two germline ends. This CDR3 has 12 residues. CDR3 loop: CASSLWTEGYTF. The DNA for the CDR3 is TGTGCCAGCAGCCTATGGACAGAGGGCTACACCTTC.

The rearrangement joins TRBV28 to TRBJ1-2; 9 bases line up with TRBD1. Germline V gene data show CDR1 as MDHEN and CDR2 as SYDVKM. V shed 11 bases, J shed 4 bases, and the junction held 8 bases outside the gene matches. The CDR3 is made up of 13 amino acids. CDR3: CACYGTGFYGYTF. The CDR3 coding sequence is TGTGCCTGCTATGGGACAGGGTTCTATGGCTACACCTTC.

J is TRBJ2-3 and V is TRBV30; no firm D call. The CDR3 sequence is 12 residues long. Germline V lookup: CDR1 GTSNPN, CDR2 SVGIG (reference sequence). The V end was cut by 4 bases, the J end by 4 bases, with 9 bases between. CDR3 in amino acids: CAWKESADTQYF. For the CDR3, the DNA is TGTGCCTGGAAGGAGAGTGCAGATACGCAGTATTTT. Filled out from reference TRBV30 and TRBJ2-3, the complete variable domain reads SQTIHQWPATLVQPVGSPLSLECTVEGTSNPNLYWYRQAAGRGLQLLFYSVGIGQISSEVPQNLSASRPQDRQFILSSKKLLLSDSGFYLCAWKESADTQYFGPGTRLTVL.

This clone showed up just a few times. The chain employs TRBV30 and TRBJ1-2; tentative D call: TRBD1 (6 bases). V gave up 0 bases and J gave up 4 bases, with 9 bases separating them. The CDR3 spans 13 residues. Germline CDR1 is GTSNPN and CDR2 is SVGIG (reference sequence). The CDR3 reads CAWSVGRGYGYTF. CDR3 bases: TGTGCCTGGAGTGTGGGCAGGGGCTATGGCTACACCTTC.

This clone was counted a single time. The chain is built from TRBV6-7 and TRBJ2-1; D gene ambiguous. TRBV6-7 is an ORF; its function is uncertain. V was pared by 2 bases and J by 15 bases, with 17 bases between. This CDR3 contains 13 residues. The CDR3 DNA sequence: TGTGCCAGCAGTTACCCCGAGAAGCCTCCACCGTTCTTC. Its translation: CASSYPEKPPPFF.

The chain uses TRBV2 and TRBJ2-7; 14 nucleotides align to TRBD2. Germline values: CDR1 SNHLY, CDR2 FYNNEI. Trimming took 5 bases from V and 3 from J; bases not matched to a gene: 18. The CDR3 loop spans 20 amino acids. The CDR3 DNA reads as TGTGCCAGCAGTCCTCTCCCACCCGGGACTAGCGGGAGACTCGGCTACGAGCAGTACTTC. This encodes CASSPLPPGTSGRLGYEQYF. The full variable domain, with the rest looked up from reference TRBV2 and TRBJ2-7, is EPEVTQTPSHQVTQMGQEVILRCVPISNHLYFYWYRQILGQKVEFLVSFYNNEISEKSEIFDDQFSVERPDGSNFTLKIRSTKLEDSAMYFCASSPLPPGTSGRLGYEQYFGPGTRLTVT.

This CDR3 reads CASSQTGTSGNEQFF. As DNA, the CDR3 is TGTGCCAGCAGCCAGACCGGGACTAGCGGAAATGAGCAGTTCTTC. The chain carries TRBV11-2 and TRBJ2-1, with 11 positions matching TRBD2. This CDR3 is built from 15 residues. CDR1 is SGHAT and CDR2 is FQNNGV in the germline V gene. Trimming took 5 bases from V and 7 from J; bases not matched to a gene: 7.

The CDR3 DNA is TGTGCCAGCAGTCGCCTCCGGTCCGGGGAGCTGTTTTTT. Translated, it gives CASSRLRSGELFF. V usage is TRBV6-5 and J usage is TRBJ2-2; unclear D gene. This CDR3 is 13 amino acids long. V shed 5 bases and J shed 6 bases, with 10 bases lying between them. Germline-derived CDR1 and CDR2 are MNHEY and SVGAGI.

The chain couples TRBV11-3 to TRBJ2-7; 9 bases map to TRBD2. The CDR3 has 15 amino acids. After removal of 5 bases from V and 0 bases from J, the junction contained 5 bases not matched to a gene. CDR1 and CDR2 (germline): SGHNT, YENEEA. For the CDR3, the DNA is TGTGCCAGCAGCCCCCTAGCGGGACCCTCCTACGAGCAGTACTTC. It encodes CASSPLAGPSYEQYF.

This clone has just a few counts. Additional DNA sequences in this sample encode the identical CDR3. J is TRBJ2-7 and V is TRBV6-5; TRBD2 agrees at 9 bases. Trimming at V came to 6 bases and at J to 4 bases, leaving 7 bases not matched to a gene. The CDR3 contains 14 residues. Germline V gene lookup returns CDR1 MNHEY and CDR2 SVGAGI. The CDR3 nucleotides are TGTGCCAGCAGGATGACTAGCGGTCCATACGAGCAGTACTTC. Translation gives CASRMTSGPYEQYF.

This clone showed up just once. V gene TRBV7-2 combines with J gene TRBJ1-6, with D tentatively TRBD1 (6 bases). Trimming left V 6 bases short and J 8 bases short, with 14 bases between. CDR3 size: 14 residues. Germline V gives CDR1 SGHTA, CDR2 FQGNSA. The DNA of the CDR3 is TGTGCCAGCAGGAGGGAGGGGGAATATTCACCCCTCCACTTT. The encoded protein is CASRREGEYSPLHF. Full variable domain (missing parts from reference TRBV7-2 and TRBJ1-6): GAGVSQSPSNKVTEKGKDVELRCDPISGHTALYWYRQSLGQGLEFLIYFQGNSAPDKSGLPSDRFSAERTGGSVSTLTIQRTQQEDSAVYLCASRREGEYSPLHFGNGTRLTVT.